The next 24 T cell receptor beta chains were all read from a single sample in a study of cytomegalovirus exposure and HLA in healthy donors. Both 60 Vbeta primers and 13 Jbeta primers went into the PCR. The method was immunoSEQ multiplex PCR; TCRdb's version includes in-frame clones alone and lacks a portion of them. This table lists about 48,000 clones. Sample: PBMCs. Every receptor here comes from a male donor in good health and CMV-seropositive.

The V call is TRBV4-1, the J call TRBJ1-2; the match to TRBD1 covers 9 bases. CDR1 MGHRA and CDR2 YSYEKL come from the germline V gene. J was trimmed by 7 bases and V by 3 bases; bases with no gene match: 24. This CDR3 has 20 amino acids. CDR3 residues: CASSQTGRYSKRQGVSGYTF. DNA for the CDR3: TGCGCCAGCAGCCAGACCGGGAGATATAGCAAAAGACAGGGGGTCTCTGGCTACACCTTC.

The gene calls are TRBV18 and TRBJ1-2; 9 bases match TRBD1. The CDR3 runs to 13 residues. CDR1 KGHSH and CDR2 LQKENI come from the germline V gene. The V segment lost 4 bases and the J segment 6 bases; nucleotides outside the gene matches: 3. The CDR3 nucleotides read TGTGCCAGCTCACTGGGACAGGGCGATGGCTACACCTTC. Translation gives CASSLGQGDGYTF.

Here the CDR3 reads CASQDGIGTEAFF. For the CDR3, the DNA is TGTGCCAGCCAAGACGGGATAGGAACTGAAGCTTTCTTT. The chain recombines TRBV13 with TRBJ1-1; D call uncertain. Trimming cost V 8 bases and J 5 bases, with 15 bases left between them. The CDR3 runs 13 residues. Germline V gives CDR1 PRHDT, CDR2 FYEKMQ (reference sequence).

The chain recombines TRBV7-2 with TRBJ2-3; 7 bases match TRBD2. The CDR3 sequence is 14 residues long. Germline values: CDR1 SGHTA, CDR2 FQGNSA. V trimming: 7 bases; J trimming: 3 bases; junction bases outside the gene matches: 7. CDR3 nucleotides: TGTGCCAGCATTCTAGCGGCTGAAACAGATACGCAGTATTTT. Its protein product is CASILAAETDTQYF.

The chain uses TRBV6-4 and TRBJ2-1; possible D gene TRBD1, 6 bases. Per the germline V gene, CDR1 is MRHNA and CDR2 is SNTAGT. V lost 5 bases and J 10 bases, leaving 15 bases between the germline ends. The CDR3 consists of 13 residues. This chain's CDR3 is CASSYGQGSEQFF. DNA of the CDR3: TGTGCCAGCAGTTACGGGCAGGGGAGCGAGCAGTTCTTC.

This chain uses TRBV7-6 with TRBJ2-7; the D gene is possibly TRBD1 (7 bases). Germline V lookup: CDR1 SGHVS, CDR2 FNYEAQ. The V end lost 5 bases, the J end lost 6 bases, and 20 bases lay between the germline ends. This CDR3 has 15 residues. The CDR3 nucleotides read TGTGCCAGCAGCCCAGAACAGGGGAGGCTACTCGAGCAGTACTTC. It specifies CASSPEQGRLLEQYF.

The chain combines TRBV6-1 with TRBJ2-4, with 8 bases identical to TRBD1. CDR1 and CDR2 from the germline V gene are MNHNS and SASEGT. The junction had 14 bases not matched to a gene; V was cut back by 7 bases and J by 9 bases. The CDR3 totals 15 residues. CDR3 amino acids: CASTVGQGRESIQYF. The CDR3 DNA is TGTGCCAGCACCGTCGGACAGGGAAGGGAAAGCATTCAGTACTTC.

This sequence joins TRBV30 and TRBJ2-7, with 8 bases identical to TRBD1. Germline CDR1 and CDR2: GTSNPN and SVGIG (reference sequence). The CDR3 is 13 amino acids. V gave up 5 bases and J gave up 3 bases; unmatched junction bases: 6. CDR3 nucleotides: TGTGCCTGGGGGCGACAGGGGTTCTACGAGCAGTACTTC. Translation gives CAWGRQGFYEQYF.

The CDR3 region is CASSLGGTEFYNEQFF. The CDR3 DNA sequence: TGTGCCAGCAGCTTGGGGGGGACAGAGTTTTACAATGAGCAGTTCTTC. The chain uses TRBV5-8 and TRBJ2-1; 7 bases map to TRBD1. Germline values: CDR1 SGHTS, CDR2 YDEGEE. V lost 0 bases and J lost 4; bases outside the gene matches: 7. The CDR3 totals 16 residues.

The rearrangement links TRBV11-1 to TRBJ1-6, with 9 nucleotides matching TRBD1. Germline V lookup: CDR1 SGHAT, CDR2 FQDESV (reference sequence). V shed 4 bases, J shed 8 bases, and the junction held 6 bases outside the gene matches. This CDR3 comprises 15 residues. CDR3 nucleotides: TGTGCCAGCAGCTCTCTGGACAGGGGAGATTCACCCCTCCACTTT. Amino acid sequence: CASSSLDRGDSPLHF.

The V call is TRBV28, the J call TRBJ1-2; perhaps TRBD1 as D (6 bases). Looked up from germline, CDR1 is MDHEN and CDR2 is SYDVKM. The CDR3 has 14 amino acids. Trimming took off 4 bases at V and 3 bases at J, with 12 bases between the two ends. The CDR3 nucleotides are TGTGCCAGCAGTTCCCAACAGGGACACTATGGCTACACCTTC. Amino acid sequence: CASSSQQGHYGYTF.

The gene calls are TRBV4-1 and TRBJ2-3; tentative D call: TRBD2 (5 bases). V was shortened by 1 base and J by 3 bases, with 14 bases between the two germline ends. This CDR3 region has 16 residues. Germline V gene sequence: CDR1 MGHRA, CDR2 YSYEKL. The CDR3 DNA sequence: TGCGCCAGCAGCCAAGTGACGGGGTCTTCAACAGATACGCAGTATTTT. Translated, it gives CASSQVTGSSTDTQYF.

The genes are TRBV28 and TRBJ1-2; D not certain. Trimming cost V 6 bases and J 4 bases, with 12 bases left between them. The CDR3 has 13 amino acids. The germline CDR1 and CDR2 sequences are MDHEN and SYDVKM. The chain's CDR3 is CASSPAGGYGYTF. The DNA of the CDR3 is TGTGCCAGCAGCCCGGCGGGTGGCTATGGCTACACCTTC.

CDR3 sequence reads: CASSFHRANTGELFF. The CDR3 coding sequence is TGTGCCAGCAGTTTCCACAGGGCGAACACCGGGGAGCTGTTTTTT. The chain employs TRBV28 and TRBJ2-2; maybe TRBD1 (6 bases). The CDR3 is 15 residues long. V dropped 3 bases and J dropped 0 bases, with 8 bases sitting between them. The germline gives CDR1 MDHEN, CDR2 SYDVKM.

The V call is TRBV28, the J call TRBJ1-3; TRBD1 matches at 7 bases. The CDR3 is 14 residues long. The V segment lost 8 bases and the J segment 4 bases; nucleotides outside the gene matches: 8. Germline V gene sequence: CDR1 MDHEN, CDR2 SYDVKM. CDR3 DNA sequence: TGTGCCAGCTCCTTGACAGGGTCAGGAAACACCATATATTTT. Its translation is CASSLTGSGNTIYF.

This CDR3 is CASSRPGQGENEQFF. The CDR3 DNA follows: TGTGCCAGCAGCCGTCCGGGACAGGGGGAGAATGAGCAGTTCTTC. The chain joins TRBV4-2 to TRBJ2-1; 11 positions match TRBD1. This CDR3 has 15 residues. After removal of 4 bases from V and 7 bases from J, the junction contained 6 bases not matched to a gene. Germline lookup yields CDR1 LGHNA and CDR2 YNFKEQ.

J is TRBJ1-5 and V is TRBV2; TRBD1 aligns across 8 bases. Germline V gene sequence: CDR1 SNHLY, CDR2 FYNNEI. The CDR3 loop spans 14 amino acids. With 2 bases clipped from V and 5 bases from J, the junction kept 2 bases outside the gene matches. The CDR3 region has the DNA TGTGCCAGCAGTGAATCGACAGGGGATCAGCCCCAGCATTTT. Encoded protein: CASSESTGDQPQHF.

The CDR3 here is CASSLDPGGGTEAFF. The CDR3 nucleotides are TGCGCCAGCAGCTTGGATCCGGGAGGGGGCACTGAAGCTTTCTTT. The gene calls are TRBV5-1 and TRBJ1-1; perhaps TRBD1 as D (6 bases). Trimming left V 0 bases short and J 4 bases short, with 13 bases between. The CDR3 sequence is 15 residues long. Germline CDR1 is SGHRS and CDR2 is YFSETQ.

The chain links TRBV6-5 to TRBJ1-1, with a tentative D call TRBD1 (6 bases). V lost 4 bases and J 1 base, leaving 13 bases between the germline ends. The CDR3 extends over 15 amino acids. The germline V gene encodes CDR1 MNHEY and CDR2 SVGAGI. The CDR3 protein is CASSFTGTQNTEAFF. CDR3 in DNA: TGTGCCAGCAGTTTCACCGGGACACAGAACACTGAAGCTTTCTTT.

The chain recombines TRBV19 with TRBJ1-2; the match to TRBD1 covers 10 bases. With V trimmed by 5 bases and J by 5 bases, 14 bases remained unmatched. Per the germline V gene, CDR1 is LNHDA and CDR2 is SQIVND (reference sequence). The CDR3 runs to 17 residues. CDR3 bases: TGTGCCAGTAGTGGGCGTACGGGACAGGGGCTGCGATATGGCTACACCTTC. This translates into CASSGRTGQGLRYGYTF.

J is TRBJ1-2 and V is TRBV12-5, with 9 bases matching TRBD1. V lost 5 bases, J lost 8 bases, and 12 bases stayed unmatched. Germline CDR1 and CDR2: LGHNT and FRNRAP. This CDR3 has 15 amino acids. CDR3 coding DNA: TGTGCTAGTGGTCCCGAACAGGGGGCCTATATGGGCTACACCTTC. Protein: CASGPEQGAYMGYTF.

V gene TRBV9 combines with J gene TRBJ1-2; weak D call: TRBD1 (5 bases). The CDR3 has 14 amino acids. Germline loops: CDR1 SGDLS, CDR2 YYNGEE. V lost 0 bases to trimming and J lost 6 bases, with 12 bases between them. The CDR3 DNA follows: TGTGCCAGCAGCGTAGGGGGCGGTGGGGATGGCTACACCTTC. It yields the protein CASSVGGGGDGYTF.

This chain uses TRBV30 with TRBJ1-1; possibly TRBD1 for D (6 bases). V dropped 4 bases and J dropped 1 base, with 10 bases sitting between them. Germline-derived CDR1 and CDR2 are GTSNPN and SVGIG (reference sequence). This CDR3 is 13 amino acids long. The DNA for the CDR3 is TGTGCCTGGAATCTACAGGGGAACACTGAAGCTTTCTTT. Translated: CAWNLQGNTEAFF.

The chain combines TRBV11-2 with TRBJ2-2; 8 bases line up with TRBD2. Unmatched junction bases numbered 8, after V lost 5 bases and J lost 0 bases. The CDR3 is 17 residues long. Germline V gives CDR1 SGHAT, CDR2 FQNNGV. CDR3 residues: CASSPLAGTSNTGELFF. The CDR3 DNA reads as TGTGCCAGCAGCCCTCTAGCGGGTACCTCGAACACCGGGGAGCTGTTTTTT.